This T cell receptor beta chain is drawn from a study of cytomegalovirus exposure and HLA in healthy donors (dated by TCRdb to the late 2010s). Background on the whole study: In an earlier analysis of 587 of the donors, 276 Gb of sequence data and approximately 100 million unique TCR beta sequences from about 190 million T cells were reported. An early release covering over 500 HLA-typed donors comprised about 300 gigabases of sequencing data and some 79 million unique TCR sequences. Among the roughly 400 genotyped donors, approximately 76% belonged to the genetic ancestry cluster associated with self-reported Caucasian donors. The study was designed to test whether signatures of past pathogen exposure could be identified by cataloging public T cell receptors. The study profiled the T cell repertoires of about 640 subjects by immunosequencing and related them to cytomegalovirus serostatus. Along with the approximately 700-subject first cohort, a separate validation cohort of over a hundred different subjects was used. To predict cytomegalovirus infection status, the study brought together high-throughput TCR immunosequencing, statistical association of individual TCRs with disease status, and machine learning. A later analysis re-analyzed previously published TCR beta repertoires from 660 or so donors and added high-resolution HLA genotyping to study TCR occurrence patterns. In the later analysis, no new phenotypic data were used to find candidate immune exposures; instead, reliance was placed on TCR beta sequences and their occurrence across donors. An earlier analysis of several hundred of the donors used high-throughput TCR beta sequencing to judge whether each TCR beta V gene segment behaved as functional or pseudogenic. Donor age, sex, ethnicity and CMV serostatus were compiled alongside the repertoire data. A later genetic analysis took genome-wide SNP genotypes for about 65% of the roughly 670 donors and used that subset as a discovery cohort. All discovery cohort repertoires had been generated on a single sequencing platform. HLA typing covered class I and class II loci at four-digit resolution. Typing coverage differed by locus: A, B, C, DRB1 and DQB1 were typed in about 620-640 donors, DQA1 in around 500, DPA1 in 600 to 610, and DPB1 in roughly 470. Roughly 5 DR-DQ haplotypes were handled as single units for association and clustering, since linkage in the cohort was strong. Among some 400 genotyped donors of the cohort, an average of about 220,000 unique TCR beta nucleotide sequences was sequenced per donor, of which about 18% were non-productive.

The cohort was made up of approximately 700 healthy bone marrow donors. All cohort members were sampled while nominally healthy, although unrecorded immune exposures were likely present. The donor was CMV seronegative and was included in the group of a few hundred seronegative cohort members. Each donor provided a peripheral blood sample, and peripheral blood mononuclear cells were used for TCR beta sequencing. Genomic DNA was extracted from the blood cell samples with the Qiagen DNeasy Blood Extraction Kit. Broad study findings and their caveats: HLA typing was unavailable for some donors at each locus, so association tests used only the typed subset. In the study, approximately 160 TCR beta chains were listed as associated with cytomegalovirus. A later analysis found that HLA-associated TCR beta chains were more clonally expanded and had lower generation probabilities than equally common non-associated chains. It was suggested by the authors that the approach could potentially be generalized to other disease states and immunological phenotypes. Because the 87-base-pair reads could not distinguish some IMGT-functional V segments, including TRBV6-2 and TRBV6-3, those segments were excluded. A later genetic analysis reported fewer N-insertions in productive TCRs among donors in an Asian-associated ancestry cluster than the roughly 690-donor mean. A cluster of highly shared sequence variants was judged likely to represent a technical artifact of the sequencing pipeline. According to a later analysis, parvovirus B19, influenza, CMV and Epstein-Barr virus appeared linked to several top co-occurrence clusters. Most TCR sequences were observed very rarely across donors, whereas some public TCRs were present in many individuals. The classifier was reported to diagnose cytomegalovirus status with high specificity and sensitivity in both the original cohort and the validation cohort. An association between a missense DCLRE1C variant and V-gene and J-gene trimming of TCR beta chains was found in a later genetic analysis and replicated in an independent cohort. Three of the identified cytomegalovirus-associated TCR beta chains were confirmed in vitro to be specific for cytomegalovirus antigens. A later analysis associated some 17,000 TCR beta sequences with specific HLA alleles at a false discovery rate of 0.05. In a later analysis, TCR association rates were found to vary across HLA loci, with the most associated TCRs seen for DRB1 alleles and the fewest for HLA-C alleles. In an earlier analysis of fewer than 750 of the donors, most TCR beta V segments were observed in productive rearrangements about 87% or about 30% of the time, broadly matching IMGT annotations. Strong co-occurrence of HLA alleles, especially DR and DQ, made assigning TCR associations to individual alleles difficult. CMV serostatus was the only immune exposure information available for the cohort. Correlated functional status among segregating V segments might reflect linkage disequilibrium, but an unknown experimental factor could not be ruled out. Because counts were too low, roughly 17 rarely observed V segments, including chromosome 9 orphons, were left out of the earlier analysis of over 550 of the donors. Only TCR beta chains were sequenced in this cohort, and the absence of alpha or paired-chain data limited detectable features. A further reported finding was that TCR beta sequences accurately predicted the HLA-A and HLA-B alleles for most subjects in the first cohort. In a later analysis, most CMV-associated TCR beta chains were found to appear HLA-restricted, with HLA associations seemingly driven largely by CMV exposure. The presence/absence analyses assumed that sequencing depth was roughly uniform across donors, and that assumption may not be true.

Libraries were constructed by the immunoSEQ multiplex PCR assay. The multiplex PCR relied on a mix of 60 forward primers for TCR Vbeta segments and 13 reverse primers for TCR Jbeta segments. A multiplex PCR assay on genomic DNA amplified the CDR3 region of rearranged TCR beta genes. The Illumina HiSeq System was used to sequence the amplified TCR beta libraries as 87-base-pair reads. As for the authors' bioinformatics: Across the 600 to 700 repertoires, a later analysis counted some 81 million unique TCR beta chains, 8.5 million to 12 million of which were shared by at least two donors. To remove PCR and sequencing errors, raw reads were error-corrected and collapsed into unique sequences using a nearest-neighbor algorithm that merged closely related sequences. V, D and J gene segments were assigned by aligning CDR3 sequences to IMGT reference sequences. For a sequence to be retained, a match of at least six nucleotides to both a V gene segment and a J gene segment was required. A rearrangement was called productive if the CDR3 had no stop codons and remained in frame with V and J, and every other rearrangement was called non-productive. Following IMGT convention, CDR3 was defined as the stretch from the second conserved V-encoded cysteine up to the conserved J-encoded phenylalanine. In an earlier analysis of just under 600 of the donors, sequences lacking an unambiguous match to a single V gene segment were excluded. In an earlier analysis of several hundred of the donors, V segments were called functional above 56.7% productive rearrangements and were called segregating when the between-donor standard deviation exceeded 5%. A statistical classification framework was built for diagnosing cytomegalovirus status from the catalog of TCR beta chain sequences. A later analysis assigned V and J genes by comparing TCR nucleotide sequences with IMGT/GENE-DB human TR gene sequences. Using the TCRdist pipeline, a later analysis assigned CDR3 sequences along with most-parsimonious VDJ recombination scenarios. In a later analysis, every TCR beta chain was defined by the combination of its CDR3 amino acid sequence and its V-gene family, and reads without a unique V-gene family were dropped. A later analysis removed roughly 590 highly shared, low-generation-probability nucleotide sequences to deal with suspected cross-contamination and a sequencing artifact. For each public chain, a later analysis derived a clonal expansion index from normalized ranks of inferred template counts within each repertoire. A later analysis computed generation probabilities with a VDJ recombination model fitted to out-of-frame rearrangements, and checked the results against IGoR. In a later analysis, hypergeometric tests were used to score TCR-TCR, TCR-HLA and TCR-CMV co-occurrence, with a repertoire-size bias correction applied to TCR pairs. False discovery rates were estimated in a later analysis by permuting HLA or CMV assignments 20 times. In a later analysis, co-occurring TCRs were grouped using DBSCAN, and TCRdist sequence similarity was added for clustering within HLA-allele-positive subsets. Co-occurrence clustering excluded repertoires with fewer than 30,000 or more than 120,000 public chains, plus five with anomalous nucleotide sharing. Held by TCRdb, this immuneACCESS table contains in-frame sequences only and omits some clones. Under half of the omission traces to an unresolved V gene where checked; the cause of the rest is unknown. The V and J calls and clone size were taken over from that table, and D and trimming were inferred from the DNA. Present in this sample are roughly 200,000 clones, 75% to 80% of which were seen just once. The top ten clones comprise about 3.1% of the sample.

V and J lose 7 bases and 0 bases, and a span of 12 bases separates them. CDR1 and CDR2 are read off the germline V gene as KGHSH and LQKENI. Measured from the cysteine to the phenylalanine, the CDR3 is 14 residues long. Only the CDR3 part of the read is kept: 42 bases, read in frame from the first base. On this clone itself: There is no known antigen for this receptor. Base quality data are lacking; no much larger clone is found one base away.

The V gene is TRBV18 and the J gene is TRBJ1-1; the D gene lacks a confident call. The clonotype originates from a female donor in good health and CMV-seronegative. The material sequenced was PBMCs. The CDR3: CASYRKQMNTEAFF. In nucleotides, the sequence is TGTGCCAGCTACCGGAAACAGATGAACACTGAAGCTTTCTTT.